The 23 T cell receptor beta chains below come from one sample, sequenced in a study of regulatory T cells in long-lasting Graves disease. Time point indicated: newly diagnosed GD, antithyroid drugs for less than 3 months. The TCR library was made from RNA extracted from PBMCs. iRepertoire HTBI primers and Arm-PCR of CDR3 regions built TCR beta libraries. TCRdb itself ran the multiplex PCR reads through MiXCR, one entry per CDR3 protein. The repertoire includes 200,000 to 250,000 distinct CDR3 sequences, just over 20% of them detected once, and approximately 15% sits in the top ten. The sequences come from peripheral blood mononuclear cells (PBMCs), collected at new diagnosis, from a patient treated with antithyroid drugs. The receptors were sampled from a female donor with Graves disease.

This clonotype was seen many times. This chain's CDR3 is CASSLGAGETQYF. CDR3 DNA sequence: TGTGCCAGCAGTTTAGGGGCGGGGGAGACCCAGTACTTC. The rearrangement links TRBV12-3 or TRBV12-4 to TRBJ2-5; perhaps TRBD2 as D (6 bases). Trimming stripped 1 base from V and 5 bases from J, with 8 bases between. The CDR3 contains 13 residues.

The table lists this clonotype with many counts. J is TRBJ2-3 and V is TRBV20-1; D not certain. This CDR3 contains 13 residues. Trimming removed 1 base from V and 0 bases from J, with 5 bases in between. CDR1 is DFQATT, CDR2 SNEGSKA, per germline (reference sequence). This chain's CDR3 is CSARGTSTDTQYF. The CDR3 nucleotides are TGCAGTGCTAGAGGGACGAGCACAGATACGCAGTATTTT.

The table lists this clonotype with many counts. The V gene is TRBV19, the J gene TRBJ2-1, with D perhaps matching TRBD1 (5 bases). Germline assignment: CDR1 LNHDA and CDR2 SQIVND (reference sequence). This CDR3 has 15 residues. The V end was cut by 7 bases, the J end by 6 bases, with 19 bases between. CDR3 sequence: CASTVDPVRGNEQFF. CDR3 nucleotide sequence: TGTGCCAGTACCGTAGACCCAGTAAGGGGCAATGAGCAGTTCTTC.

The chain recombines TRBV12-3 or TRBV12-4 with TRBJ1-5; no clear D. V was cut by 3 bases and J by 2 bases, with 11 bases left in between. The CDR3 loop spans 15 amino acids. CDR3 loop: CASSFSGPRNQPQHF. The CDR3 DNA is TGTGCCAGCAGTTTCTCCGGGCCACGCAATCAGCCCCAGCATTTT.

This clonotype has ten or more counts. This chain uses TRBV7-8 with TRBJ1-2; TRBD1 might be the D (5 bases). Germline V gene data show CDR1 as SGHVS and CDR2 as FQNEAQ. The V gene lost 5 bases and the J gene lost 3 bases, with 22 bases spanning the gap. This CDR3 spans 17 amino acids. The DNA for the CDR3 is TGTGCCAGCAGCGTCCTTAAGGGGCAGGCAAGCTACTATGGCTACACCTTC. Amino acid sequence: CASSVLKGQASYYGYTF.

The chain combines TRBV5-1 with TRBJ1-5; tentatively, D is TRBD1 (5 bases). V was clipped by 5 bases and J by 0 bases, with 6 bases between them. The germline gives CDR1 SGHRS, CDR2 YFSETQ. The CDR3 runs to 13 residues. The CDR3 loop is CASRQGSNQPQHF. DNA for the CDR3: TGCGCCAGCAGGCAGGGTAGCAATCAGCCCCAGCATTTT.

In nucleotides, the CDR3 is TGTGCCAGCAGCGGCTTCCTGGGGGACAGCTCTCCGGCCTATGGCTACACCTTC. Its protein is CASSGFLGDSSPAYGYTF. J is TRBJ1-2 and V is TRBV9; 7 bases fit TRBD1. The germline CDR1 and CDR2 sequences are SGDLS and YYNGEE. The CDR3 covers 18 residues. V shed 3 bases, J shed 4 bases, and the junction held 18 bases outside the gene matches.

This clonotype appeared many times. The CDR3 here is CSAKATSGDFNEQFF. In DNA, the CDR3 is TGCAGTGCTAAGGCGACTAGCGGGGATTTCAATGAGCAGTTCTTC. The chain has TRBV20-1 and TRBJ2-1; 11 bases are a match to TRBD2. V trimming: 4 bases; J trimming: 6 bases; junction bases outside the gene matches: 8. The germline CDR1 and CDR2 sequences are DFQATT and SNEGSKA (reference sequence). The length of the CDR3 is 15 residues.

This clonotype was seen a few times. The chain employs TRBV19 and TRBJ1-1; D is possibly TRBD1 (6 bases). The CDR3 loop spans 15 amino acids. CDR1 is LNHDA and CDR2 is SQIVND in the germline V gene (reference sequence). Trimming took 5 bases from V and 1 from J, leaving 14 bases between them. CDR3 nucleotides: TGTGCCAGTAGTCCTTATCAGGGGCGGAACACTGAAGCTTTCTTT. Residues: CASSPYQGRNTEAFF.

This clonotype was seen many times. The chain links TRBV3-1 to TRBJ2-1; 13 bases are a match to TRBD2. This CDR3 is 17 amino acids long. Germline V gene data show CDR1 as LGHDT and CDR2 as YNNKEL (reference sequence). V shed 4 bases, J shed 9 bases, and the junction held 12 bases outside the gene matches. The CDR3 sequence: CASSLGLAGVRRSEQFF. In nucleotides, the CDR3 is TGTGCCAGCAGCCTAGGACTAGCGGGAGTTCGACGCAGTGAGCAGTTCTTC.

This clonotype showed up many times. The chain combines TRBV6-2 or TRBV6-3 with TRBJ2-7; 9 nucleotides agree with TRBD1. CDR3 length: 16 amino acids. The germline CDR1 and CDR2 sequences are MNHEY and SVGEGT. The ends lost 5 bases at V and 2 bases at J; junction bases unmatched: 10. The CDR3 nucleotides are TGTGCCAGCAGTCCCGCCGGGACAGGGAAACCCTACGAGCAGTACTTC. Its translation is CASSPAGTGKPYEQYF.

This clonotype was observed many times. The gene calls are TRBV7-3 and TRBJ2-3; a possible D gene is TRBD2 (6 bases). The V end was cut by 5 bases, the J end by 2 bases, with 14 bases between. Germline-derived CDR1 and CDR2 are SGHTA and FQGTGA. This CDR3 spans 15 amino acids. As DNA, the CDR3 is TGTGCCAGCAGCGGCAAGCGGGTGTTCACAGATACGCAGTATTTT. It codes for CASSGKRVFTDTQYF.

Of note for this clonotype: This likely stems from a read error, as it lies one base from a far larger clone. The chain couples TRBV2 to TRBJ2-7; TRBD2 is a possible D gene (6 bases). V lost 7 bases, J lost 7 bases, and 20 bases lay in between. Germline CDR1 SNHLY, CDR2 FYNNEI. The length of the CDR3 is 14 residues. In DNA, the CDR3 is TGTGCCAGCACCCGCATGGGAGGCTACAATGAGCAGTACTTC. It yields the protein CASTRMGGYNEQYF.

This clonotype appeared many times. The CDR3: CASRDGNNQPQHF. The CDR3 DNA reads as TGTGCCAGCAGGGACGGGAATAACCAGCCCCAGCATTTT. The chain links TRBV6-2 or TRBV6-3 to TRBJ1-5; D unclear. Per the germline V gene, CDR1 is MNHEY and CDR2 is SVGEGT. Trimming stripped 6 bases from V and 7 bases from J, with 13 bases between. This CDR3 region has 13 residues.

The V call is TRBV15, the J call TRBJ2-1; D is unclear. Germline V gene sequence: CDR1 LNHNV, CDR2 YYDKDF (reference sequence). With 1 base removed from V and 2 bases from J, the gap between germline ends came to 9 bases. The CDR3 consists of 15 residues. The CDR3 DNA follows: TGTGCCACCAGCAGAGGAACAGCGACCTACAATGAGCAGTTCTTC. Protein product: CATSRGTATYNEQFF.

This clonotype was observed a handful of times. V usage is TRBV7-9 and J usage is TRBJ2-4; 8 positions agree with TRBD2. The V gene's germline CDR1 is SEHNR and CDR2 FQNEAQ (reference sequence). The CDR3 consists of 20 residues. V dropped 5 bases and J dropped 3; count of bases not matched to a gene: 21. CDR3 residues: CASSEPPGALSGGSKNIQYF. CDR3 in DNA: TGTGCCAGCAGCGAACCCCCGGGAGCATTGTCGGGGGGGAGCAAAAACATTCAGTACTTC.

The chain carries TRBV5-6 and TRBJ2-6, with D unclear. The V gene's germline CDR1 is SGHDT and CDR2 YYEEEE. This CDR3 region has 17 residues. Trimming removed 1 base from V and 0 bases from J, with 11 bases in between. The chain's CDR3 is CASSLFGQDSGANVLTF. The CDR3 DNA reads TGTGCCAGCAGCTTGTTTGGCCAGGACTCTGGGGCCAACGTCCTGACTTTC.

This clonotype was seen at least ten times. The CDR3 DNA reads TGCAGTGCTAGAGATCGTCGCGGGTACAGCTCCTACGAGCAGTACTTC. It codes for CSARDRRGYSSYEQYF. This chain uses TRBV20-1 with TRBJ2-7, with a possible D match to TRBD2 (5 bases). This CDR3 has 16 residues. Per the germline V gene, CDR1 is DFQATT and CDR2 is SNEGSKA (reference sequence). The germline V and J ends were trimmed by 0 bases and 0 bases, with 15 bases remaining between them.

This clonotype was recorded many times. The chain combines TRBV3-1 with TRBJ1-3; TRBD1 aligns across 10 bases. Trimming cost V 2 bases and J 3 bases; bases outside gene matches: 4. Germline assignment: CDR1 LGHDT and CDR2 YNNKEL (reference sequence). This CDR3 spans 16 amino acids. The DNA of the CDR3 is TGTGCCAGCAGCCAACTGACAGGGGGCTATGGAAACACCATATATTTT. This sequence encodes CASSQLTGGYGNTIYF. The full variable domain, completed using reference TRBV3-1 and TRBJ1-3, is DTAVSQTPKYLVTQMGNDKSIKCEQNLGHDTMYWYKQDSKKFLKIMFSYNNKELIINETVPNRFSPKSPDKAHLNLHINSLELGDSAVYFCASSQLTGGYGNTIYFGEGSWLTVV.

This chain links TRBV7-2 with TRBJ1-6; 7 bases match TRBD1. V lost 5 bases and J lost 7; bases outside the gene matches: 5. The CDR3 is 14 residues long. Germline V gene lookup returns CDR1 SGHTA and CDR2 FQGNSA. The CDR3 loop is CASSLGTENSPLHF. The CDR3 DNA sequence: TGTGCCAGCAGCCTCGGGACAGAGAATTCACCCCTCCACTTT.

This clonotype appeared many times. The V call is TRBV3-1, the J call TRBJ2-3, with D perhaps matching TRBD2 (5 bases). Germline lookup yields CDR1 LGHDT and CDR2 YNNKEL (reference sequence). The V end was cut by 4 bases, the J end by 2 bases, with 13 bases between. This CDR3 has 15 residues. CDR3 in amino acids: CASSRQDSNTDTQYF. Written as DNA, the CDR3 is TGTGCCAGCAGCCGCCAGGACTCCAACACAGATACGCAGTATTTT.

This clonotype came up many times. V gene TRBV20-1 combines with J gene TRBJ2-2; tentative D call: TRBD1 (5 bases). CDR1 is DFQATT and CDR2 is SNEGSKA in the germline V gene (reference sequence). The CDR3 totals 12 residues. The V end was cut by 5 bases, the J end by 4 bases, with 8 bases between. In DNA form, the CDR3 reads TGCAGTGCTCGACAGTCCACCGGGGAGCTGTTTTTT. Translating it yields CSARQSTGELFF.

Concerning this clonotype itself: A single base separates this from a much larger clone, so it may be a read error. The chain is built from TRBV6-5 and TRBJ2-1; D gene unclear. In germline, CDR1 is MNHEY, CDR2 SVGAGI. The length of the CDR3 is 15 residues. This CDR3 reads CASRHRRSSYNEQLF. The CDR3 DNA follows: TGTGCCAGCAGACATCGACGAAGCTCCTACAATGAGCAGCTCTTC.